One sample yielded the 20 T cell receptor beta chains listed below, sequenced in a study of T cells in Graves' hyperthyroidism and ophthalmopathy. Regions amplified from RNA transcripts were the TCR beta CDR3 regions. When the TCR CDR3 underwent first-round RT-PCR, the HTBI primer set was used. TCRdb reprocessed the multiplex PCR reads via MiXCR and lists one record per CDR3 protein. The sample lists 500,000 or so distinct CDR3 sequences, roughly 15% seen once, with approximately 30% in the top ten. Material: blood. These receptor sequences come from a woman between 25 and 40 years old with Graves' ophthalmopathy.

This clonotype was recorded at least ten times. The V and J genes are TRBV6-1 and TRBJ2-1; TRBD2 matches 8 bases. The CDR3 loop spans 13 amino acids. J gave up 8 bases and V 6 bases, and 6 bases lay outside the gene matches. Germline CDR1 MNHNS, CDR2 SASEGT. CDR3 coding DNA: TGTGCCAGCAGGGAAAGCGGGAGCGATGAGCAGTTCTTC. It codes for CASRESGSDEQFF.

This chain links TRBV12-3 or TRBV12-4 with TRBJ1-4, with TRBD1 matching 9 bases. The J segment lost 1 base and the V segment lost 4 bases, leaving 4 bases of the junction unmatched. The CDR3 sequence is 16 residues long. The CDR3, as DNA: TGTGCCAGCAGTTGGGGACAGGGAGGAACTAATGAAAAACTGTTTTTT. This gives the protein CASSWGQGGTNEKLFF.

V and J are TRBV20-1 and TRBJ1-5; 11 positions agree with TRBD1. This CDR3 region has 14 residues. Germline assignment: CDR1 DFQATT and CDR2 SNEGSKA (reference sequence). Trimming at V came to 6 bases and at J to 7 bases, leaving 8 bases not matched to a gene. The CDR3, as DNA: TGCAGTGCCCGAGGGACAGGGGGAGGGCAGCCCCAGCATTTT. Translated: CSARGTGGGQPQHF.

In this sample, this clonotype turned up a few times. The V gene is TRBV3-1, the J gene TRBJ2-1, with 7 bases identical to TRBD1. The CDR3 sequence is 16 residues long. V was clipped by 3 bases and J by 5 bases; unmatched bases: 10. Germline-derived CDR1 and CDR2 are LGHDT and YNNKEL (reference sequence). Here the CDR3 reads CASSQWTGVTHNEQFF. Here the CDR3 DNA reads TGTGCCAGCAGCCAGTGGACAGGAGTAACCCACAATGAGCAGTTCTTC.

V usage is TRBV27 and J usage is TRBJ2-1; 9 bases agree with TRBD2. V was clipped by 5 bases and J by 0 bases; unmatched bases: 11. Germline V gene lookup returns CDR1 MNHEY and CDR2 SMNVEV (reference sequence). The CDR3 totals 18 residues. The CDR3 spells CASSDRSTSGSSYNEQFF. The CDR3 region has the DNA TGTGCCAGCAGTGACCGCTCGACTAGCGGTAGCTCCTACAATGAGCAGTTCTTC.

This clonotype was picked up many times. The J gene is TRBJ2-1, the V gene TRBV11-1; D is unclear. The V gene lost 6 bases and the J gene lost 10 bases, with 13 bases spanning the gap. There are 12 residues in the CDR3. Germline CDR1 SGHAT, CDR2 FQDESV (reference sequence). The DNA for the CDR3 is TGTGCCAGCAGAACAGACTCACGGGAGCAGTTCTTC. Amino acids: CASRTDSREQFF.

For this clonotype: This could be a read error, since a much larger clone is one nucleotide away. The CDR3 spells CASSPDRGGLTGTQYF. CDR3 coding DNA: TGTGCCAGCAGCCCAGACAGGGGTGGGCTCACAGGTACGCAGTATTTT. J is TRBJ2-3 and V is TRBV28; 8 bases map to TRBD1. CDR3 length: 16 residues. The germline CDR1 and CDR2 sequences are MDHEN and SYDVKM.

Only a few counts were recorded for this clonotype. This chain links TRBV29-1 with TRBJ2-7; TRBD1 might be the D (6 bases). This CDR3 spans 14 amino acids. The germline gives CDR1 SQVTM, CDR2 ANQGSEA. The V and J ends lost 4 bases and 3 bases respectively, with 16 bases between them. Written as DNA, the CDR3 is TGCAGCGTTGTAGTAACAGGGTCTCTCTACGAGCAGTACTTC. This encodes CSVVVTGSLYEQYF.

Regarding this clonotype: This may be a read error, as it is one base from a much larger clone. This chain connects TRBV20-1 to TRBJ2-3; weak D call: TRBD2 (5 bases). Germline assignment: CDR1 DFQATT and CDR2 SNEGSKA (reference sequence). This CDR3 has 13 amino acids. The DNA of the CDR3 is TGCAGTGCCTCTAGCTATCAGCAATATACGCGGTATTTT. Its translation: CSASSYQQYTRYF.

This clonotype occurred a few times. A much larger clone is a single base away; this may be a read error. The V call is TRBV2, the J call TRBJ2-7; TRBD2 matches 10 bases. This CDR3 spans 17 amino acids. CDR1 and CDR2 (germline): SNHLY, FYNNEI. The CDR3 coding sequence is TGTGCCAGCAGTGAAGGGACTAGCGGCCTTAGCTCCTACGGGCAGTACTTC. As protein: CASSEGTSGLSSYGQYF.

This clonotype was picked up a small number of times. The V call is TRBV19, the J call TRBJ2-1, with TRBD2 matching over 15 bases. This CDR3 has 15 amino acids. Trimming took 5 bases from V and 10 from J; bases not matched to a gene: 6. The germline gives CDR1 LNHDA, CDR2 SQIVND (reference sequence). The CDR3 protein is CASSHKGLAGGEQFF. CDR3 DNA sequence: TGTGCCAGTAGTCATAAAGGACTAGCGGGAGGGGAGCAGTTCTTC.

About this clonotype: Just one base apart from a much larger clone, this may be a read error. The CDR3 sequence: CASSRFPRTSRSKGYEQYF. The CDR3 nucleotides read TGCGCCAGCAGCCGATTCCCTCGGACTAGCAGGAGTAAGGGCTACGAGCAGTACTTC. The chain has TRBV10-2 and TRBJ2-7, with 8 positions matching TRBD2. Germline assignment: CDR1 WSHSY and CDR2 SAAADI. The CDR3 runs to 19 residues. Losses at the gene ends were 6 bases for V and 3 bases for J; bases not matched to a gene: 22.

In its sample, this clonotype was seen a few times. This chain links TRBV10-3 with TRBJ2-3; perhaps TRBD2 as D (6 bases). The CDR3 has 15 amino acids. Germline V gene sequence: CDR1 ENHRY, CDR2 SYGVKD. Trimming pared 6 bases from V and 2 bases from J, leaving 15 bases between. DNA for the CDR3: TGTGCCATCAGGGAGGGAAAGGGATCCACAGATACGCAGTATTTT. Encoded protein: CAIREGKGSTDTQYF.

This clonotype was seen a handful of times. In DNA, the CDR3 is TGTGCCAGCAGCTTATCCCCTCTCTCCTACGAGCAGTACTTC. It encodes CASSLSPLSYEQYF. The rearrangement links TRBV7-9 to TRBJ2-7; D is ambiguous. The CDR3 length is 14 residues. The germline V gene has CDR1 SEHNR and CDR2 FQNEAQ (reference sequence). Trimming left V 2 bases short and J 0 bases short, with 8 bases between.

This clonotype was observed at least ten times. The J gene is TRBJ2-5, the V gene TRBV12-3 or TRBV12-4, with TRBD2 identical over 12 bases. The CDR3 length is 14 residues. V was clipped by 5 bases and J by 5 bases; unmatched bases: 3. This chain's CDR3 is CASSVTSGSETQYF. The CDR3 DNA sequence: TGTGCCAGCAGTGTGACTAGCGGGAGTGAGACCCAGTACTTC.

This clonotype appeared a few times. The rearrangement joins TRBV19 to TRBJ1-4, with TRBD1 identical over 7 bases. Germline V gene data show CDR1 as LNHDA and CDR2 as SQIVND (reference sequence). V was pared by 4 bases and J by 10 bases, with 9 bases of the junction left unmatched. The CDR3 contains 14 residues. CDR3 nucleotide sequence: TGTGCCAGTAGTACGCGACAGGGCCAAGGAAAACTGTTTTTT. Protein: CASSTRQGQGKLFF.

This rearrangement joins TRBV25-1 to TRBJ2-4, with D tentatively TRBD2 (6 bases). Trimming removed 4 bases from V and 1 base from J, with 23 bases in between. The CDR3 is 19 residues long. Germline V lookup: CDR1 MGHDK, CDR2 SYGVNS. DNA of the CDR3: TGTGCCAGCAGTGCGACGTGGTCGGATTCAGGGAGGGCCAAAAACATTCAGTACTTC. It specifies CASSATWSDSGRAKNIQYF.

This clonotype showed up many times. This chain joins TRBV24-1 and TRBJ1-5; D uncertain. V lost 4 bases to trimming and J lost 6 bases, with 12 bases between them. CDR3 length: 14 residues. The germline V gene has CDR1 KGHDR and CDR2 SFDVKD. CDR3 in amino acids: CATSEGPASQPQHF. The CDR3, as DNA: TGTGCCACCAGTGAAGGCCCCGCGAGTCAGCCCCAGCATTTT.

This clonotype appeared a few times. The V call is TRBV20-1, the J call TRBJ2-2; TRBD2 aligns across 8 bases. CDR1 and CDR2 (germline): DFQATT, SNEGSKA (reference sequence). The CDR3 runs 15 residues. The V gene end was trimmed by 3 bases and the J gene end by 6 bases; junction bases not matched to a gene: 9. CDR3 in amino acids: CSASPTRGRSGELFF. CDR3 nucleotide sequence: TGCAGTGCTAGCCCGACTCGCGGGAGGTCCGGGGAGCTGTTTTTT.

The genes are TRBV7-2 and TRBJ2-7; the D is unclear. CDR1 is SGHTA and CDR2 is FQGNSA in the germline V gene. This CDR3 comprises 13 residues. V was pared by 2 bases and J by 5 bases, with 10 bases between. In DNA form, the CDR3 reads TGTGCCAGCAGCTTACTAGAAGCCCACGAGCAGTACTTC. Its translation: CASSLLEAHEQYF.